Listed below are T cell receptor beta chains from one sample, sequenced in a study of blood T cell repertoires in COVID-19. This table comes from immunoSEQ multiplex PCR, and its TCRdb copy is limited to in-frame clones, with some not included. Found here are roughly 100,000 clones, approximately 90% of them singletons; the top ten hold approximately 2%. The sequencing sample was made of peripheral blood. The receptors derive from a man over 45 with active COVID-19. Both conserved end residues are part of each CDR3. D genes are given only for firm matches. Rows may omit the clone size; those that give it use once, few, many or a size class.

TRBJ1-2 | TRBV16 | . | TRBD1 | CASSLRGANYGYTF | TGTGCCAGCAGTCTCAGGGGGGCTAACTATGGCTACACCTTC
TRBJ2-3 | TRBV27 | . | . | CASSLIDRSTRADTQYF | TGTGCCAGCAGTTTAATAGACAGGTCAACAAGGGCAGATACGCAGTATTTT
TRBJ2-5 | TRBV4-2 | . | TRBD2 | CASSQDRGTSGRGTQYF | TGTGCCAGCAGCCAAGATCGGGGGACTAGCGGGAGGGGGACCCAGTACTTC
TRBJ2-7 | TRBV6-1 | . | . | CASSEALGYYEQYF | TGTGCCAGCAGTGAAGCCCTAGGATACTACGAGCAGTACTTC
TRBJ2-7 | TRBV6-1 | once | TRBD1 | CATSEYRGPPQWYEQYF | TGTGCCACCAGTGAATATAGGGGGCCCCCCCAGTGGTACGAGCAGTACTTC
TRBJ1-1 | TRBV11-2 | few | . | CASSLDPGSNTEAFF | TGTGCCAGCAGCTTAGATCCCGGTTCCAACACTGAAGCTTTCTTT
TRBJ1-2 | TRBV18 | few | TRBD1 | CASSPTLLQGYGYTF | TGTGCCAGCTCACCGACCCTTTTACAGGGGTATGGCTACACCTTC
TRBJ2-2 | TRBV7-8 | . | . | CASSLGLVSAGELFF | TGTGCCAGCAGCTTAGGACTAGTCTCCGCCGGGGAGCTGTTTTTT
TRBJ1-4 | TRBV2 | . | . | CASSSRQAYNEKLFF | TGTGCCAGCAGTTCTAGACAGGCCTATAATGAAAAACTGTTTTTT
TRBJ1-5 | TRBV2 | few | . | CAIRSFIDQPQHF | TGTGCTATCCGATCGTTTATAGATCAGCCCCAGCATTTT
TRBJ2-3 | TRBV4-3 | . | TRBD2 | CASSLGGSGGTDTQYF | TGCGCCAGCAGCCTGGGAGGTAGCGGGGGCACAGATACGCAGTATTTT
TRBJ1-6 | TRBV5-1 | . | TRBD1 | CASSLGQVKSPLHF | TGCGCCAGCAGCCTCGGACAGGTTAAGTCACCCCTCCACTTT
TRBJ2-3 | TRBV12-5 | . | . | CASGTTADTQYF | TGTGCTAGTGGTACGACAGCAGATACGCAGTATTTT
TRBJ1-4 | TRBV2 | . | . | CASKTPRGKPEKLFF | TGTGCCAGCAAAACCCCCAGGGGAAAACCTGAAAAACTGTTTTTT
TRBJ2-7 | TRBV6-6 | . | TRBD1 | CASSYPTGGNEQYF | TGTGCCAGCAGTTACCCGACAGGGGGCAATGAGCAGTACTTC
TRBJ1-6 | TRBV19 | . | TRBD1 | CASSAGGGYNSPLHF | TGTGCCAGTAGTGCAGGGGGCGGTTATAATTCACCCCTCCACTTT
TRBJ1-3 | TRBV3-1/TRBV3-2 | . | . | CASSPSSGNTIYF | TGTGCCAGCAGCCCCAGCTCTGGAAACACCATATATTTT
TRBJ2-7 | TRBV20-1 | . | . | CSASGGVLTYEQYF | TGCAGTGCTAGTGGGGGAGTCCTTACCTACGAGCAGTACTTC
TRBJ1-2 | TRBV6-5 | . | . | CASSRGHYGYTF | TGTGCCAGCTCCAGGGGCCACTATGGCTACACCTTC
TRBJ1-1 | TRBV6-1 | . | . | CASSASGTIRNTEAFF | TGTGCCAGCAGTGCTTCAGGGACAATAAGGAACACTGAAGCTTTCTTT
TRBJ1-2 | TRBV6-5 | . | . | CASRRAYGYTF | TGTGCCAGCCGGAGAGCCTATGGCTACACCTTC
TRBJ2-3 | TRBV5-1 | . | TRBD1 | CASSLTGGGTDTQYF | TGCGCCAGCAGCTTAACAGGGGGCGGCACAGATACGCAGTATTTT
TRBJ2-2 | TRBV5-1 | . | TRBD1 | CASSLRAGGTGELFF | TGCGCCAGCAGCTTGAGGGCAGGGGGCACCGGGGAGCTGTTTTTT
TRBJ1-2 | TRBV7-8 | once | TRBD1 | CASSPRTGTPGYGYTF | TGTGCCAGCAGCCCAAGGACAGGAACCCCGGGCTATGGCTACACCTTC
TRBJ2-3 | TRBV7-2 | . | TRBD2 | CASSLTGGPTDTQYF | TGTGCCAGCAGCCTCACGGGGGGGCCGACAGATACGCAGTATTTT
TRBJ1-1 | TRBV6-5 | . | TRBD1 | CASSSTGVGEAFF | TGTGCCAGCAGTAGTACAGGGGTGGGTGAAGCTTTCTTT
TRBJ1-1 | TRBV7-8 | . | TRBD1 | CASSLAGTVNTEAFF | TGTGCCAGCAGCTTAGCGGGGACAGTGAACACTGAAGCTTTCTTT
TRBJ2-7 | TRBV3-1/TRBV3-2 | . | TRBD2 | CASSHRGGAEVSYEQYF | TGTGCCAGCAGCCACCGGGGAGGGGCAGAGGTATCCTACGAGCAGTACTTC
TRBJ2-3 | TRBV2 | . | TRBD2 | CASSEAKTSGGPSTDTQYF | TGTGCCAGCAGTGAAGCGAAGACTAGCGGGGGGCCCAGCACAGATACGCAGTATTTT
TRBJ2-7 | TRBV5-4 | . | TRBD1 | CASRPGTGSSYEQYF | TGTGCCAGCAGACCCGGGACAGGTTCTTCCTACGAGCAGTACTTC
TRBJ2-7 | TRBV7-2 | . | TRBD1 | CASSLGIQGGEQYF | TGTGCCAGCAGCTTAGGGATACAGGGGGGCGAGCAGTACTTC
TRBJ2-3 | TRBV5-1 | . | . | CASSLDGSTDTQYF | TGCGCCAGCAGCTTGGACGGTAGCACAGATACGCAGTATTTT
TRBJ1-5 | TRBV29-1 | . | TRBD1 | CSVSLTGGLNQPQHF | TGCAGCGTTTCCTTAACAGGGGGTTTAAACCAGCCCCAGCATTTT
TRBJ1-1 | TRBV6-6 | . | . | CASSYSIVTEAFF | TGTGCCAGCAGTTACTCTATAGTAACTGAAGCTTTCTTT
TRBJ1-4 | TRBV15 | . | . | CATSRNRDEKLFF | TGTGCCACCAGCAGAAACAGGGATGAAAAACTGTTTTTT
TRBJ2-1 | TRBV18 | . | TRBD2 | CASSPPAGARDEQFF | TGTGCCAGCTCACCACCAGCGGGGGCTAGGGATGAGCAGTTCTTC
TRBJ1-4 | TRBV3-1/TRBV3-2 | . | . | CASSVQSSTNEKLFF | TGTGCCAGCAGCGTACAGAGCTCAACTAATGAAAAACTGTTTTTT
TRBJ1-1 | TRBV5-1 | . | TRBD1 | CASSTEGAITEAFF | TGCGCCAGCAGCACGGAGGGGGCAATCACTGAAGCTTTCTTT
TRBJ2-5 | TRBV5-4 | . | TRBD2 | CASSYPADGGVGTQYF | TGTGCCAGCAGCTATCCCGCTGACGGGGGGGTAGGGACCCAGTACTTC
TRBJ1-5 | TRBV7-2 | . | . | CASSLQRYQPQHF | TGTGCCAGCAGCCTCCAGCGATATCAGCCCCAGCATTTT
TRBJ2-2 | TRBV5-4 | once | TRBD1 | CASRKQTGQHTGELFF | TGTGCCAGCAGAAAACAAACGGGACAGCACACCGGGGAGCTGTTTTTT
TRBJ1-1 | TRBV10-2 | few | . | CASTSGQVNTEAFF | TGCGCCAGCACCTCGGGACAAGTAAACACTGAAGCTTTCTTT
TRBJ2-5 | TRBV3-1/TRBV3-2 | . | . | CASSPYAGQLYQETQYF | TGTGCCAGCAGCCCGTACGCGGGTCAGCTGTACCAAGAGACCCAGTACTTC
TRBJ2-5 | TRBV5-1 | . | TRBD2 | CASSLVRDYKETQYF | TGCGCCAGCAGCTTGGTCCGGGACTACAAAGAGACCCAGTACTTC
TRBJ2-6 | TRBV6-1 | once | TRBD2 | CASSERGAGANVLTF | TGTGCCAGCAGTGAACGGGGGGCTGGGGCCAACGTCCTGACTTTC
TRBJ2-7 | TRBV27 | few | TRBD2 | CASSLASGGSYEQYF | TGTGCCAGCAGTTTAGCTAGCGGGGGTTCCTACGAGCAGTACTTC
TRBJ2-1 | TRBV5-1 | . | TRBD1 | CASSSGQGVYNEQFF | TGCGCCAGCAGCTCCGGACAGGGAGTTTACAATGAGCAGTTCTTC
TRBJ2-1 | TRBV6-5 | . | . | CASSPQQVQFF | TGTGCCAGCAGTCCACAGCAGGTGCAGTTCTTC